A single sample gave rise to the 22 T cell receptor beta chains below, sequenced in a study of T cell responses to AZD1222 COVID-19 vaccine (dated by TCRdb to the early 2020s). Libraries were made using the immunoSEQ multiplex PCR assay. TCRdb holds this immuneACCESS table with in-frame rearrangements only. Some clones are missing; in checked studies, unresolved V genes explain under half, and the rest has no known cause. This sample holds about 63,000 clones; about four fifths were observed only once. Under 8% of the sample lies in the top ten. Interpreted using the paper, the time point label stands for: about 28 days (+/-7) after the second vaccine dose. The material sequenced was peripheral blood, taken 28 days after the second AZD1222 dose. Receptors were obtained from an adult who received the AZD1222 COVID-19 vaccine.

J is TRBJ1-2 and V is TRBV5-1; 7 bases agree with TRBD1. The CDR3 is made up of 16 amino acids. The germline V gene has CDR1 SGHRS and CDR2 YFSETQ. V trimming: 0 bases; J trimming: 7 bases; junction bases outside the gene matches: 12. The CDR3 DNA sequence: TGCGCCAGCAGCTTGGGAGGACAGGCCCCTGAATCTGGCTACACCTTC. Amino acid sequence: CASSLGGQAPESGYTF.

CDR3 DNA: TGTGCCAGCAGTTCGACAGAGAACACTGAAGCTTTCTTT. It yields the protein CASSSTENTEAFF. The rearrangement joins TRBV6-2 or TRBV6-3 to TRBJ1-1; TRBD1 might be the D (5 bases). The germline gives CDR1 MNHEY, CDR2 SVGEGT. The V and J ends lost 4 bases and 1 base respectively, with 7 bases between them. The CDR3 is made up of 13 amino acids.

The genes are TRBV5-1 and TRBJ2-1, with 8 bases fitting TRBD1. The germline V gene has CDR1 SGHRS and CDR2 YFSETQ. This CDR3 spans 17 amino acids. After removal of 0 bases from V and 7 bases from J, the junction contained 12 bases not matched to a gene. The CDR3 loop is CASSLAGQGIGKNEQFF. The DNA for the CDR3 is TGCGCCAGCAGCTTGGCAGGACAGGGTATCGGTAAGAATGAGCAGTTCTTC.

A note on this clone: This sample also contains other DNA sequences that code for the same CDR3. This chain links TRBV27 with TRBJ2-7; TRBD1 might be the D (6 bases). This CDR3 has 15 residues. With 0 bases removed from V and 2 bases from J, the gap between germline ends came to 11 bases. Germline V gene data show CDR1 as MNHEY and CDR2 as SMNVEV (reference sequence). The DNA for the CDR3 is TGTGCCAGCAGTTTATCGGGACACGGGCCCTACGAGCAGTACTTC. Residues: CASSLSGHGPYEQYF.

The chain has TRBV19 and TRBJ1-5; no reliable D call. V lost 5 bases, J lost 5 bases, and 13 bases lay in between. The germline CDR1 and CDR2 sequences are LNHDA and SQIVND (reference sequence). The CDR3 has 14 residues. CDR3 protein: CASSPSSPDQPQHF. The CDR3 DNA reads TGTGCCAGTAGTCCCAGTAGTCCTGATCAGCCCCAGCATTTT.

The CDR3 region has the DNA TGTGCCAGCAGGAAGGGTGTAGGCTACGAGCAGTACTTC. This codes for CASRKGVGYEQYF. The rearrangement links TRBV2 to TRBJ2-7; D is unresolved. In germline, CDR1 is SNHLY, CDR2 FYNNEI. This CDR3 comprises 13 residues. Trimming stripped 6 bases from V and 3 bases from J, with 12 bases between.

Only one count was recorded for this clone. The chain combines TRBV28 with TRBJ2-1, with 7 bases matching TRBD2. The germline V gene has CDR1 MDHEN and CDR2 SYDVKM. Germline trimming cut 2 bases from V and 9 bases from J; bases unmatched to any gene: 13. This CDR3 spans 16 amino acids. CDR3 region: CASSLPPGLVAGEQFF. Here the CDR3 DNA reads TGTGCCAGCAGTTTACCCCCCGGACTAGTTGCAGGTGAGCAGTTCTTC.

J is TRBJ2-3 and V is TRBV28; 9 bases are shared with TRBD2. Germline V CDR1 and CDR2: MDHEN, SYDVKM. This CDR3 is built from 14 residues. The DNA of the CDR3 is TGTGGTAGCCTAGCGGGGACTTACACAGATACGCAGTATTTT. This codes for CGSLAGTYTDTQYF. Based on the CDR3 plus reference TRBV28 and TRBJ2-3, the full variable domain is DVKVTQSSRYLVKRTGEKVFLECVQDMDHENMFWYRQDPGLGLRLIYFSYDVKMKEKGDIPEGYSVSREKKERFSLILESASTNQTSMYLCGSLAGTYTDTQYFGPGTRLTVL.

The genes are TRBV7-2 and TRBJ1-2; the match to TRBD1 covers 8 bases. The CDR3 contains 14 residues. Germline CDR1 is SGHTA and CDR2 is FQGNSA. The J segment lost 10 bases and the V segment lost 5 bases, leaving 12 bases of the junction unmatched. The CDR3 is CASSPGTGYMDYTF. The CDR3 DNA is TGTGCCAGCAGCCCCGGGACAGGTTATATGGACTACACCTTC.

J is TRBJ1-5 and V is TRBV6-5; TRBD1 might be the D (5 bases). The length of the CDR3 is 15 residues. Germline V gives CDR1 MNHEY, CDR2 SVGAGI. The V end lost 2 bases, the J end lost 1 base, and 9 bases lay between the germline ends. The chain's CDR3 is CASSYPTASNQPQHF. The CDR3 nucleotides read TGTGCCAGCAGTTACCCGACAGCAAGCAATCAGCCCCAGCATTTT.

This clone was found a few times. The chain employs TRBV2 and TRBJ1-1; D gene unclear. The germline CDR1 and CDR2 sequences are SNHLY and FYNNEI. Trimming pared 5 bases from V and 0 bases from J, leaving 10 bases between. The CDR3 runs 14 residues. The CDR3 spells CASSRGRMNTEAFF. In nucleotides, the CDR3 is TGTGCCAGCAGTAGAGGACGGATGAACACTGAAGCTTTCTTT.

The chain recombines TRBV30 with TRBJ1-2; D is unclear. From germline, CDR1 is GTSNPN and CDR2 SVGIG (reference sequence). V dropped 0 bases and J dropped 4 bases, with 15 bases sitting between them. This CDR3 comprises 15 residues. The CDR3 reads CAWSVRASPAYGYTF. In nucleotides, the CDR3 is TGTGCCTGGAGTGTACGGGCCTCGCCAGCCTATGGCTACACCTTC.

The table lists this clone with a count of one. This rearrangement joins TRBV3-1 (or the pseudogene TRBV3-2) to TRBJ1-1, with 7 bases fitting TRBD1. CDR1 and CDR2 (germline): LGHDT, YNNKEL (reference sequence). The CDR3 spans 14 residues. V gave up 3 bases and J gave up 8 bases; unmatched junction bases: 9. The CDR3 DNA is TGTGCCAGCAGCCAGGTGGGACAGATTTTAGAAGCTTTCTTT. Amino acids: CASSQVGQILEAFF.

This chain connects TRBV5-1 to TRBJ2-2; no clear D. Trimming shortened V by 5 bases and J by 1 base, and 12 bases separated the two germline ends. The CDR3 extends over 15 amino acids. CDR1 and CDR2 (germline): SGHRS, YFSETQ. The CDR3: CASRVPAGNTGELFF. CDR3 nucleotide sequence: TGCGCCAGCAGAGTTCCGGCAGGGAACACCGGGGAGCTGTTTTTT.

The chain joins TRBV20-1 to TRBJ1-5; the D gene is possibly TRBD1 (5 bases). Germline V gene lookup returns CDR1 DFQATT and CDR2 SNEGSKA (reference sequence). The CDR3 is made up of 14 amino acids. The V and J ends lost 3 bases and 0 bases respectively, with 9 bases between them. CDR3 in amino acids: CSASPRVSNQPQHF. In DNA form, the CDR3 reads TGCAGTGCTAGTCCCAGGGTTAGCAATCAGCCCCAGCATTTT.

The chain uses TRBV27 and TRBJ1-1; the D is unclear. V was pared by 3 bases and J by 2 bases, with 13 bases between. The germline CDR1 and CDR2 sequences are MNHEY and SMNVEV (reference sequence). This CDR3 spans 15 amino acids. The CDR3: CASSFTWTGNTEAFF. The DNA for the CDR3 is TGTGCCAGCAGTTTCACATGGACTGGAAACACTGAAGCTTTCTTT.

V gene TRBV3-1 (or the pseudogene TRBV3-2) combines with J gene TRBJ2-3; D gene uncertain. Germline V gives CDR1 LGHDT, CDR2 YNNKEL (reference sequence). With 4 bases removed from V and 2 bases from J, the gap between germline ends came to 10 bases. CDR3 length: 14 amino acids. The CDR3 DNA reads as TGTGCCAGCAGCCGTAAGCCCAACACAGATACGCAGTATTTT. Amino acids: CASSRKPNTDTQYF.

This rearrangement joins TRBV6-4 to TRBJ1-5; D gene ambiguous. This CDR3 is 13 amino acids long. V was pared by 3 bases and J by 1 base, with 4 bases between. Germline values: CDR1 MRHNA, CDR2 SNTAGT. The CDR3 region is CASSEGSNQPQHF. CDR3 nucleotide sequence: TGTGCCAGCAGTGAGGGGAGCAATCAGCCCCAGCATTTT.

V is TRBV30 and J is TRBJ2-5; D ambiguous. CDR1 is GTSNPN and CDR2 is SVGIG in the germline V gene (reference sequence). The CDR3 covers 12 residues. Trimming left V 1 base short and J 5 bases short, with 8 bases between. In nucleotides, the CDR3 is TGTGCCTGGAGTGAGGCCGAGGAGACCCAGTACTTC. Encoded protein: CAWSEAEETQYF.

Only one count was recorded for this clone. CDR3 in amino acids: CASSHVDRDTEAFF. CDR3 DNA sequence: TGTGCCAGCAGCCATGTAGACAGGGACACTGAAGCTTTCTTT. This chain links TRBV3-1 (or the pseudogene TRBV3-2) with TRBJ1-1; 7 bases align to TRBD1. Germline assignment: CDR1 LGHDT and CDR2 YNNKEL (reference sequence). V lost 3 bases, J lost 3 bases, and 4 bases stayed unmatched. The CDR3 totals 14 residues.

The V gene is TRBV2, the J gene TRBJ1-3; 11 nucleotides align to TRBD1. The CDR3 is 15 amino acids. V shed 7 bases and J 2 bases; nucleotides not matched to a gene: 4. Germline V gene lookup returns CDR1 SNHLY and CDR2 FYNNEI. In nucleotides, the CDR3 is TGTGCCAGCAAGACGGGACAGGGGGCTGGAAACACCATATATTTT. Translated: CASKTGQGAGNTIYF.

The chain links TRBV7-9 to TRBJ2-7, with D unresolved. V lost 8 bases and J 0 bases, leaving 14 bases between the germline ends. CDR3 size: 14 residues. The germline gives CDR1 SEHNR, CDR2 FQNEAQ (reference sequence). For the CDR3, the DNA is TGTGCCAGCGACAACACTCCCATCTCCTACGAGCAGTACTTC. Protein sequence: CASDNTPISYEQYF.